What follows are 14 T cell receptor beta chains derived from one specimen sequenced in a study of T cell clonality in common variable immunodeficiency. Study-wide points: Reportedly, TCR beta sequences from common variable immunodeficiency showed fewer deletions and N-nucleotide insertions.

Produced via immunoSEQ multiplex PCR; TCRdb's table is partial and in-frame only. Recorded here are tens of thousands of clones, none singletons. The antigens of these receptors remain unknown. Sequences were obtained from peripheral blood mononuclear cells. The receptor source for this set is a human donor with common variable immunodeficiency.

This clone was seen ten or more times. The read halts 3 residues ahead of the CDR3 end, with the missing end drawn from the germline J gene. V gene TRBV7-9 combines with J gene TRBJ2-7, with 7 bases identical to TRBD1. Germline CDR1 and CDR2: SEHNR and FQNEAQ (reference sequence). The V and J ends lost 4 bases and 0 bases, in that order; junction bases with no gene match: 3. CDR3 length: 14 amino acids. The CDR3 DNA, read in part, is TGTGCCAGCAGCTCCGACAGGGTCTCCTACGAG. This sequence encodes CASSSDRVSYE. The CDR3 reads in full as CASSSDRVSYEQYF.

This clone has just a few counts. The read gets to within 3 residues of the CDR3 end, and the germline J gene fills in the rest. The genes are TRBV7-9 and TRBJ1-2, with 9 bases aligning to TRBD1. Germline loops: CDR1 SEHNR, CDR2 FQNEAQ (reference sequence). This CDR3 contains 14 residues. CDR3 sequence reads: CASSSTGGIGGYTF. Partial CDR3 DNA: TGTGCCAGCAGCTCCACAGGGGGCATAGGGGGC. Together with reference TRBV7-9 and TRBJ1-2, the CDR3 gives the full variable domain: DTGVSQNPRHKITKRGQNVTFRCDPISEHNRLYWYRQTLGQGPEFLTYFQNEAQLEKSRLLSDRFSAERPKGSFSTLEIQRTEQGDSAMYLCASSSTGGIGGYTFGSGTRLTVV.

This clone was seen many times. Incomplete CDR3 DNA: TGCGCCAGCAGCTCCCCGGGACACTACGAG. It specifies CASSSPGHYE. The CDR3 in its entirety is CASSSPGHYEQYF. V is TRBV4-1 and J is TRBJ2-7; D might be TRBD1 (6 bases). The DNA ends 3 residues before the CDR3 does, and the rest of the CDR3 is filled in from the germline J gene. Germline V gene data show CDR1 as MGHRA and CDR2 as YSYEKL. The ends were cut back, 5 bases at V and 3 bases at J, with 11 bases in the middle. The CDR3 is made up of 13 amino acids.

By sample share, this clone is medium-sized (0.01 to 0.1%). The CDR3 goes on 3 residues after the read ends, and that part is filled in from the germline J gene. The chain recombines TRBV6-2 or TRBV6-3 with TRBJ1-1; D is unresolved. Germline V gene lookup returns CDR1 MNHEY and CDR2 SVGEGT. Trimming removed 0 bases at V and 3 bases at J, with 8 bases between. This CDR3 is 14 amino acids long. This chain's CDR3 is CASSYSADYTEAFF. The DNA read from the CDR3 is TGTGCCAGCAGTTACTCAGCAGACTACACTGAA.

A remark on this clone: The observed sequence ends 3 residues before the CDR3 terminus, with the missing tail filled in from the germline J gene. The chain uses TRBV18 and TRBJ2-1; 14 nucleotides match TRBD2. CDR3 size: 18 residues. Per the germline V gene, CDR1 is KGHSH and CDR2 is LQKENI. V was clipped by 4 bases and J by 3 bases; unmatched bases: 8. CDR3 in amino acids: CASSLGTSGGRNYNEQFF. Incomplete CDR3 DNA: TGTGCCAGCTCACTAGGGACTAGCGGGGGTAGAAACTACAATGAG.

This clone was seen a few times. The read ends 3 residues shy of where the CDR3 ends; the end is completed using the germline J gene. The chain is built from TRBV19 and TRBJ2-3; the match to TRBD2 covers 11 bases. Unmatched junction bases numbered 8, after V lost 3 bases and J lost 6 bases. The CDR3 totals 16 residues. The germline gives CDR1 LNHDA, CDR2 SQIVND (reference sequence). The sequenced CDR3 bases are TGTGCCAGTAGTATCATAGCGGGGGGGCCGGGGGATACG. Translating it yields CASSIIAGGPGDT. The complete CDR3 protein is CASSIIAGGPGDTQYF.

This clone was counted at least ten times. The read terminates 3 residues ahead of where the CDR3 ends, so the germline J gene completes it. The chain has TRBV7-2 and TRBJ2-2; possible D gene TRBD1, 5 bases. Germline-derived CDR1 and CDR2 are SGHTA and FQGNSA. Deletions cut 5 bases from V and 3 bases from J, with 10 bases between. There are 14 residues in the CDR3. CDR3 bases read: TGTGCCAGCAGCCCCCGACAGCACACCGGGGAG. Translating gives CASSPRQHTGE. The CDR3 reads in full as CASSPRQHTGELFF.

Ten or more counts support this clone. The read stops 3 residues short of the end of the CDR3; the missing end is completed from the germline J gene. The V call is TRBV2, the J call TRBJ1-5; D is unresolved. CDR3 length: 15 amino acids. Germline assignment: CDR1 SNHLY and CDR2 FYNNEI. V lost 7 bases to trimming and J lost 1 base, with 14 bases between them. The CDR3 DNA, read in part, is TGTGCCAGCATTTACGACAATCCCAGCAATCAGCCC. Encoded protein: CASIYDNPSNQP. The entire CDR3 is CASIYDNPSNQPQHF.

On this clone itself: Read data end 3 residues before the CDR3 end; the end is taken from the germline J gene. The rearrangement uses TRBV18 and TRBJ1-5; possibly TRBD1 for D (6 bases). The V end was cut by 0 bases, the J end by 6 bases, with 15 bases between. The CDR3 is 16 residues long. From germline, CDR1 is KGHSH and CDR2 LQKENI. The DNA read from the CDR3 is TGTGCCAGCTCACCACCGACGGGGGGCGCCGGTCAGCCC. Its translation is CASSPPTGGAGQP. The entire CDR3 is CASSPPTGGAGQPQHF.

This clone was recorded many times. The germline gene is not matched at one end of the junction; a read error may be the cause. The read ends 3 residues early relative to the CDR3; the germline J gene fills the gap. The rearrangement uses TRBV4-2 and TRBJ1-1, with unresolved D. CDR3 size: 15 residues. Per the germline V gene, CDR1 is LGHNA and CDR2 is YNFKEQ. The CDR3 bases that were read are TGCGCCAGCAGCCAACTACGCACGGGTAACACTGAA. This codes for CASSQLRTGNTE. The whole CDR3 is CASSQLRTGNTEAFF.

This clone was seen many times. The read finishes 3 residues shy of the CDR3 end, and the germline J gene is used to complete it. This rearrangement joins TRBV6-2 or TRBV6-3 to TRBJ2-5; D is perhaps TRBD2 (6 bases). CDR1 and CDR2 (germline): MNHEY, SVGEGT. V lost 2 bases and J 2 bases, leaving 15 bases between the germline ends. The CDR3 totals 16 residues. CDR3 DNA (partial): TGTGCCAGCAGTTACGACCCCAACGGGGGTCAAGAGACC. Residues: CASSYDPNGGQET. The entire CDR3 protein is CASSYDPNGGQETQYF.

This clone came up many times. Read data end 3 residues before the CDR3 end; the end is taken from the germline J gene. This sequence joins TRBV19 and TRBJ1-2; TRBD1 matches at 7 bases. Germline V CDR1 and CDR2: LNHDA, SQIVND (reference sequence). J gave up 7 bases and V 6 bases, and 11 bases lay outside the gene matches. The CDR3 has 14 amino acids. The CDR3 reads CASRVSGQMSGYTF. The covered CDR3 bases are TGTGCCAGTAGGGTTTCGGGACAGATGAGTGGC.

There are a few counts of this clone. The read comes to an end 3 residues before the CDR3 does, leaving the germline J gene to fill in the end. The chain uses TRBV20-1 and TRBJ2-7; tentative D call: TRBD1 (6 bases). Per germline, CDR1 DFQATT and CDR2 SNEGSKA (reference sequence). The V end was cut by 3 bases, the J end by 3 bases, with 12 bases between. CDR3 size: 13 residues. The CDR3 region is CSARDQGLYEQYF. The sequenced CDR3 bases are TGCAGTGCTAGGGACCAGGGGCTCTACGAG.

The CDR3 reads CASSLQGTQETQYF. The sequenced CDR3 bases are TGTGCCAGCAGCTTACAGGGTACCCAAGAGACC. The V and J genes are TRBV7-2 and TRBJ2-5; weak D call: TRBD1 (5 bases). The read gets to within 3 residues of the CDR3 end, and the germline J gene fills in the rest. The V gene's germline CDR1 is SGHTA and CDR2 FQGNSA. V was clipped by 2 bases and J by 1 base, with 8 bases between them. There are 14 residues in the CDR3. Combining the CDR3 with reference TRBV7-2 and TRBJ2-5 gives the whole variable domain GAGVSQSPSNKVTEKGKDVELRCDPISGHTALYWYRQSLGQGLEFLIYFQGNSAPDKSGLPSDRFSAERTGGSVSTLTIQRTQQEDSAVYLCASSLQGTQETQYFGPGTRLLVL.